One sample yielded the 18 T cell receptor beta chains listed below, sequenced in a study of CD8 T cells in ankylosing spondylitis. A single record per CDR3 protein comes from TCRdb applying MiXCR to the 5' RACE reads. The table records about 250,000 distinct CDR3 sequences, approximately 30% of them present only once. Material: blood, either unsorted or a sorted T cell fraction (not recorded which). All receptors come from a male donor with ankylosing spondylitis or in good health (not recorded which).

This clonotype was recorded at least ten times. The chain joins TRBV20-1 to TRBJ2-3, with unresolved D. The CDR3 sequence is 14 residues long. Trimming took off 3 bases at V and 5 bases at J, with 15 bases between the two ends. The V gene's germline CDR1 is DFQATT and CDR2 SNEGSKA (reference sequence). The DNA for the CDR3 is TGCAGTGCTAGTTCCGGTAGCAGTGTAGATACGCAGTATTTT. Amino acid sequence: CSASSGSSVDTQYF.

This clonotype was counted many times. This chain links TRBV9 with TRBJ2-3; D may correspond to TRBD1 or TRBD2 (5 bases each). CDR1 and CDR2 from the germline V gene are SGDLS and YYNGEE. The ends were cut back, 3 bases at V and 2 bases at J, with 19 bases in the middle. The CDR3 sequence is 17 residues long. The CDR3 bases are TGTGCCAGCAGCGCATTTAGGGGCGGGCGGTTCACAGATACGCAGTATTTT. Encoded protein: CASSAFRGGRFTDTQYF.

This chain joins TRBV20-1 and TRBJ2-7; TRBD2 might be the D (5 bases). The CDR3 extends over 11 amino acids. Germline lookup yields CDR1 DFQATT and CDR2 SNEGSKA (reference sequence). Deletions cut 3 bases from V and 6 bases from J, with 9 bases between. The CDR3 DNA reads TGCAGTGCTAGCCGGGGTCCCGAGCAGTACTTC. It codes for CSASRGPEQYF.

The chain links TRBV7-9 to TRBJ2-7, with D perhaps matching TRBD2 (5 bases). From germline, CDR1 is SEHNR and CDR2 FQNEAQ (reference sequence). Trimming removed 5 bases at V and 7 bases at J, with 12 bases between. The CDR3 is 12 residues long. CDR3 sequence reads: CASSIAGFEQYF. In DNA, the CDR3 is TGTGCCAGCAGCATCGCGGGTTTTGAGCAGTACTTC.

This clonotype was counted only a few times. The chain joins TRBV20-1 to TRBJ2-7; 10 bases are a match to TRBD1. Germline loops: CDR1 DFQATT, CDR2 SNEGSKA (reference sequence). This CDR3 contains 14 residues. The junction had 4 bases not matched to a gene; V was cut back by 0 bases and J by 5 bases. The CDR3 DNA sequence: TGCAGTGCTAGAGATGGACAGGGGGTACACGAGCAGTACTTC. Protein sequence: CSARDGQGVHEQYF.

This clonotype was picked up a small number of times. The chain links TRBV7-2 to TRBJ2-7; D might be TRBD2 (6 bases). The germline CDR1 and CDR2 sequences are SGHTA and FQGNSA. CDR3 length: 12 amino acids. V was shortened by 11 bases and J by 5 bases, with 16 bases between the two germline ends. CDR3 sequence (DNA): TGTGCCTCGGCGGGGCTCGTGAACGAGCAGTACTTC. This translates into CASAGLVNEQYF.

A note on this clonotype: A junction end diverges from the germline sequence, so it may reflect a read error. The chain joins TRBV7-7 to TRBJ1-4; D gene ambiguous. The CDR3 extends over 13 amino acids. CDR1 and CDR2 (germline): SSHAT, FNYEAQ (reference sequence). The CDR3 nucleotides are TGTGCTAGCAGCCTGACATTGGGTGAAAAACTGTTTTTT. Its translation is CASSLTLGEKLFF. Together with reference TRBV7-7 and TRBJ1-4, the CDR3 gives the full variable domain: GAGVSQSPRYKVTKRGQDVTLRCDPISSHATLYWYQQALGQGPEFLTYFNYEAQPDKSGLPSDRFSAERPEGSISTLTIQRTEQRDSAMYRCASSLTLGEKLFFGSGTQLSVL.

This clonotype was recorded a few times. V is TRBV30 and J is TRBJ2-1; 7 nucleotides match TRBD1. The CDR3 extends over 14 amino acids. Germline-derived CDR1 and CDR2 are GTSNPN and SVGIG (reference sequence). Trimming at V came to 5 bases and at J to 6 bases, leaving 10 bases not matched to a gene. The CDR3 is CAWDQGDSLNEQFF. CDR3 bases: TGTGCCTGGGACCAAGGGGACAGCCTCAATGAGCAGTTCTTC.

V and J are TRBV29-1 and TRBJ2-5; tentative D call: TRBD2 (6 bases). CDR1 and CDR2 from the germline V gene are SQVTM and ANQGSEA. Trimming removed 0 bases from V and 1 base from J, with 9 bases in between. The CDR3 loop spans 14 amino acids. The CDR3 DNA reads as TGCAGCGTTGAAGATCCCGGGAGCCAAGAGACCCAGTACTTC. Protein: CSVEDPGSQETQYF.

The chain carries TRBV10-3 and TRBJ2-1; either TRBD1 or TRBD2 may supply D (5 bases each). The V end was cut by 2 bases, the J end by 7 bases, with 9 bases between. The CDR3 extends over 13 amino acids. Germline CDR1 ENHRY, CDR2 SYGVKD. The CDR3 region is CAISENGGNEQFF. The CDR3 coding sequence is TGTGCCATCAGTGAGAATGGGGGTAATGAGCAGTTCTTC.

This sequence joins TRBV20-1 and TRBJ1-5, with D unresolved. CDR1 is DFQATT, CDR2 SNEGSKA, per germline (reference sequence). Trimming pared 6 bases from V and 3 bases from J, leaving 9 bases between. The length of the CDR3 is 12 residues. As DNA, the CDR3 is TGCAGTGCCGAACAAGTCAATCAGCCCCAGCATTTT. Translating gives CSAEQVNQPQHF.

This clonotype has just a few counts. The CDR3 protein is CASSLRGARGDTQYF. The CDR3 nucleotides are TGTGCCAGCAGTTTGAGAGGGGCCCGAGGGGATACGCAGTATTTT. This chain links TRBV28 with TRBJ2-3; D is perhaps TRBD1 or TRBD2 (5 bases each). V lost 3 bases, J lost 6 bases, and 16 bases lay in between. The CDR3 totals 15 residues. Germline CDR1 and CDR2: MDHEN and SYDVKM. The entire variable domain, with the rest obtained from reference TRBV28 and TRBJ2-3, is as follows: DVKVTQSSRYLVKRTGEKVFLECVQDMDHENMFWYRQDPGLGLRLIYFSYDVKMKEKGDIPEGYSVSREKKERFSLILESASTNQTSMYLCASSLRGARGDTQYFGPGTRLTVL.

The chain joins TRBV3-1 to TRBJ2-7; no clear D gene. Germline-derived CDR1 and CDR2 are LGHDT and YNNKEL (reference sequence). CDR3 length equals 13 residues. The V end was cut by 6 bases, the J end by 3 bases, with 12 bases between. The CDR3 DNA reads TGTGCCAGCAGTCCTTGGCAGAGCTACGAGCAGTACTTC. It specifies CASSPWQSYEQYF.

CDR3: CSARRQGGYNEQFF. In nucleotides, the CDR3 is TGCAGTGCTAGACGACAGGGGGGCTACAATGAGCAGTTCTTC. The rearrangement joins TRBV20-1 to TRBJ2-1; 9 positions agree with TRBD1. Trimming at V came to 2 bases and at J to 3 bases, leaving 2 bases not matched to a gene. The CDR3 totals 14 residues. Germline V lookup: CDR1 DFQATT, CDR2 SNEGSKA (reference sequence).

A few counts support this clonotype. This sequence joins TRBV12-3 or TRBV12-4 and TRBJ2-3; D assignment may be TRBD1 or TRBD2 (5 bases each). This CDR3 has 15 amino acids. Trimming left V 6 bases short and J 1 base short, with 14 bases between. CDR3 sequence reads: CASSAGTDGTDTQYF. The DNA of the CDR3 is TGTGCCAGCAGCGCCGGGACCGACGGCACAGATACGCAGTATTTT.

This clonotype came up many times. The chain links TRBV29-1 to TRBJ1-4, with a weak D call TRBD1 (6 bases). V was cut by 7 bases and J by 6 bases, with 15 bases left in between. The length of the CDR3 is 13 residues. Germline-derived CDR1 and CDR2 are SQVTM and ANQGSEA. CDR3 nucleotide sequence: TGCAGCGCCTCGGTAGGGGGAGATGAAAAACTGTTTTTT. This translates into CSASVGGDEKLFF.

This clonotype was seen only a few times. V gene TRBV20-1 combines with J gene TRBJ2-3, with TRBD2 matching over 13 bases. CDR1 DFQATT and CDR2 SNEGSKA come from the germline V gene (reference sequence). The V and J ends lost 1 base and 4 bases, in that order; junction bases with no gene match: 5. The CDR3 runs 16 residues. The CDR3 loop is CSARGTSGGASDTQYF. The DNA of the CDR3 is TGCAGTGCTAGAGGCACTAGCGGGGGGGCCTCAGATACGCAGTATTTT.

This clonotype occurred a few times. The V call is TRBV6-6, the J call TRBJ1-2; D gene uncertain. Germline V lookup: CDR1 MNHNY, CDR2 SVGAGI (reference sequence). This CDR3 contains 12 residues. The germline V and J ends were trimmed by 7 bases and 7 bases, with 13 bases remaining between them. The CDR3 nucleotides read TGTGCCAGCAAACCCCCGGTTAGTGGCTACACCTTC. The encoded protein is CASKPPVSGYTF.